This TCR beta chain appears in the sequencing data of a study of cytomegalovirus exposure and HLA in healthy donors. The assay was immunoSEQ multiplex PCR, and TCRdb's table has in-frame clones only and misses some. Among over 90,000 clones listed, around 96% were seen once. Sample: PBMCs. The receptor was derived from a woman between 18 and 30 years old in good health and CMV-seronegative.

DNA of the CDR3: TGTGCCTGGAGTATTTCTAGCGGGGGGGACTACAATGAGCAGTTCTTC. Protein product: CAWSISSGGDYNEQFF. The chain couples TRBV30 to TRBJ2-1, with TRBD2 identical over 12 bases. J gave up 3 bases and V 2 bases, and 5 bases lay outside the gene matches. The CDR3 sequence is 16 residues long. Germline V gene data show CDR1 as GTSNPN and CDR2 as SVGIG (reference sequence).